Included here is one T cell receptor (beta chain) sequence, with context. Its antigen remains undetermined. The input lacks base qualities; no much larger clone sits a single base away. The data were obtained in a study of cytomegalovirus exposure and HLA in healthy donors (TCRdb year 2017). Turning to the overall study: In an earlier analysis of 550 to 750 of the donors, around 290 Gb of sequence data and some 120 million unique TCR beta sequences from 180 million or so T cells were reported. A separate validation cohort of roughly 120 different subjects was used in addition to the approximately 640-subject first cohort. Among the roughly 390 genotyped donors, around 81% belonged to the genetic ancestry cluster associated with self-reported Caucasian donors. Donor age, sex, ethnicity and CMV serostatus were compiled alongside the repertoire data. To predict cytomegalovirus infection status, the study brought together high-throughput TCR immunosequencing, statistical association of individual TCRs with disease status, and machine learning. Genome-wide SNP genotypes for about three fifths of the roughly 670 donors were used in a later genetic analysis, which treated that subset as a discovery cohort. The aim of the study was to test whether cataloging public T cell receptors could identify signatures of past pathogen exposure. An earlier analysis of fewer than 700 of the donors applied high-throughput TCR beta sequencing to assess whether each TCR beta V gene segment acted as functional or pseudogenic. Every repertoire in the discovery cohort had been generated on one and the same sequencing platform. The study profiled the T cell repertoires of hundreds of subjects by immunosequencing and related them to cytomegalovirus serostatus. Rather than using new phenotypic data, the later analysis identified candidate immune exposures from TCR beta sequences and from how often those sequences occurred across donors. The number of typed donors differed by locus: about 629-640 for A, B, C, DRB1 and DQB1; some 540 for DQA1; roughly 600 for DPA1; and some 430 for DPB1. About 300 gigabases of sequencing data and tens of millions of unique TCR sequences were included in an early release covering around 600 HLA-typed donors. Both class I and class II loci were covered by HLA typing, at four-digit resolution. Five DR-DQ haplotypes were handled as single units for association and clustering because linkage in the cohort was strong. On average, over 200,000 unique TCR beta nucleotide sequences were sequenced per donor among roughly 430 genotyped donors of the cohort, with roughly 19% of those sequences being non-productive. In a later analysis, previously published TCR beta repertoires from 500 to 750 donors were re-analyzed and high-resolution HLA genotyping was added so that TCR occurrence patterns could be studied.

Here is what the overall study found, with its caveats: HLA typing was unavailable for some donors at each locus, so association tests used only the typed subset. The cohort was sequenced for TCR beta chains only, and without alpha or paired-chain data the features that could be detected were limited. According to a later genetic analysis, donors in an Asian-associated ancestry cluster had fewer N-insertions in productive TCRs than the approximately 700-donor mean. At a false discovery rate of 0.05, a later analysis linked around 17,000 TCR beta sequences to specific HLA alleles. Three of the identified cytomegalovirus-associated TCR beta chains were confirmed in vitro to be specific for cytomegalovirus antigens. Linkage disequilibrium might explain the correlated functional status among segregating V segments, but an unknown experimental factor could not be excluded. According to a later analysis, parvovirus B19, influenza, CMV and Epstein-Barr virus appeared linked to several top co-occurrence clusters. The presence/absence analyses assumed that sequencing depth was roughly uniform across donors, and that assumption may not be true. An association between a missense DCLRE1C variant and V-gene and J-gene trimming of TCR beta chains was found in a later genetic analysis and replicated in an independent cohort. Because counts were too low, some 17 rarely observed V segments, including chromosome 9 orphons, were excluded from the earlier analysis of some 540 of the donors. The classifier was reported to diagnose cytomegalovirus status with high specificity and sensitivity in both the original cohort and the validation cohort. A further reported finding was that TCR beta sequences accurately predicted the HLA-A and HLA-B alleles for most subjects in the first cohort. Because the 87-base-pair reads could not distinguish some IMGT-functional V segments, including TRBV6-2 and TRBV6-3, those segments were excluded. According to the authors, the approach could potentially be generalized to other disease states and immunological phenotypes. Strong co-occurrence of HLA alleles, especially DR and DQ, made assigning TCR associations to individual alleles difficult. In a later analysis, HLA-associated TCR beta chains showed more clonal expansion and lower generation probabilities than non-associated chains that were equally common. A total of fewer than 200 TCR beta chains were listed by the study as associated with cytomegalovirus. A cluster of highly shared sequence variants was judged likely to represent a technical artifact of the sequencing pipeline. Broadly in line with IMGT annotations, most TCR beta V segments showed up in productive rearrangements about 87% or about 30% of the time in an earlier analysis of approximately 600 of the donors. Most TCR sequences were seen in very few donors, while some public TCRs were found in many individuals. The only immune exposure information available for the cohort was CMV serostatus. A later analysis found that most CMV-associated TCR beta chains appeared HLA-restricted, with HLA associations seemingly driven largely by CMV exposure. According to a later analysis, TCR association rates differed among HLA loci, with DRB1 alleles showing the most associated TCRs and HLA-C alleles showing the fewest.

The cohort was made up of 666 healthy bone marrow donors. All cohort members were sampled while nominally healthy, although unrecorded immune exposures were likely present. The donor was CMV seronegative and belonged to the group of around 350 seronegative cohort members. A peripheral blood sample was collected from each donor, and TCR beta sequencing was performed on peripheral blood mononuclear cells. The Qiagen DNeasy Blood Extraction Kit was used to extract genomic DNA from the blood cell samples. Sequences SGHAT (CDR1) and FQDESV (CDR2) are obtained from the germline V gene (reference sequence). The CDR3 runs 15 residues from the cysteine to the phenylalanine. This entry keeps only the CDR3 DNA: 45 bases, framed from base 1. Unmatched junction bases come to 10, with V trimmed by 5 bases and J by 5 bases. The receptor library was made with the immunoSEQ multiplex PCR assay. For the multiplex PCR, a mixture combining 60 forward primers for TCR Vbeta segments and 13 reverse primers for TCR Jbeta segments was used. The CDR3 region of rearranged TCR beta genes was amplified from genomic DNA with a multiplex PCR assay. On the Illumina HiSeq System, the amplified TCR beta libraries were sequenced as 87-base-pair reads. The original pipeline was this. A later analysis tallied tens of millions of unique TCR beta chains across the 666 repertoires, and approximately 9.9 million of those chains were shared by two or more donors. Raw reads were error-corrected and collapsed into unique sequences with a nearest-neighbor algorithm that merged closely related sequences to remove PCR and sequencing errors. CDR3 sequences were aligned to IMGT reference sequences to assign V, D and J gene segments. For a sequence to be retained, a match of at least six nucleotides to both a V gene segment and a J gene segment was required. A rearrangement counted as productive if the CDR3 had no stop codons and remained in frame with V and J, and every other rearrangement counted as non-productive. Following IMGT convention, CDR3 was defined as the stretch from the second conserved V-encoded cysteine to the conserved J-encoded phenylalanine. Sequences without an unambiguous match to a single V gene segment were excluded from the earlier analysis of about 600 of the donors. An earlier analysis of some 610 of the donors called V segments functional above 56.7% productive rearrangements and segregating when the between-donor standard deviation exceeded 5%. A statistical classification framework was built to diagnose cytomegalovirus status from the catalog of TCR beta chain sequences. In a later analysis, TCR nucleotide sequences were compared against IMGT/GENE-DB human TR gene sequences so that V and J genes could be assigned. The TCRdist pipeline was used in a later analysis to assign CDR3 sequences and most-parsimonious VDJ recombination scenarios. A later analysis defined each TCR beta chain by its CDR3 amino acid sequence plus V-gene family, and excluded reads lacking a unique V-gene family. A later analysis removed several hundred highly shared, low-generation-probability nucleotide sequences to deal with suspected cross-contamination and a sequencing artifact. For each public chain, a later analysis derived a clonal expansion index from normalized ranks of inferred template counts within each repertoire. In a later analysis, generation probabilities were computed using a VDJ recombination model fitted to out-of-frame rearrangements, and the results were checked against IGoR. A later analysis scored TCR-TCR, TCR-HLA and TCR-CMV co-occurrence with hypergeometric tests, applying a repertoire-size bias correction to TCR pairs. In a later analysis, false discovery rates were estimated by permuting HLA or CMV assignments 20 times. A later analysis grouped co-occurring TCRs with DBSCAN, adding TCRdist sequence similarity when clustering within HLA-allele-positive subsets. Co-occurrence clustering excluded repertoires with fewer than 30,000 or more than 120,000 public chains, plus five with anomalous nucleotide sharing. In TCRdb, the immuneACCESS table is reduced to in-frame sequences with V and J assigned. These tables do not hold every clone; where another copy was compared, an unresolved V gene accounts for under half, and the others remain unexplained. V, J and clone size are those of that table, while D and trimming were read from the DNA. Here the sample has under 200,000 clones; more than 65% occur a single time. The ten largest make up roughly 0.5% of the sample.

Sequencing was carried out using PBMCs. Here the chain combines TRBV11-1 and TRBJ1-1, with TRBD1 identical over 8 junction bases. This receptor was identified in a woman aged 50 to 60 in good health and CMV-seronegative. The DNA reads TGTGCCAGCAGCGATATGGACAGGGTGGGAACTGAAGCTTTCTTT. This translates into CASSDMDRVGTEAFF.